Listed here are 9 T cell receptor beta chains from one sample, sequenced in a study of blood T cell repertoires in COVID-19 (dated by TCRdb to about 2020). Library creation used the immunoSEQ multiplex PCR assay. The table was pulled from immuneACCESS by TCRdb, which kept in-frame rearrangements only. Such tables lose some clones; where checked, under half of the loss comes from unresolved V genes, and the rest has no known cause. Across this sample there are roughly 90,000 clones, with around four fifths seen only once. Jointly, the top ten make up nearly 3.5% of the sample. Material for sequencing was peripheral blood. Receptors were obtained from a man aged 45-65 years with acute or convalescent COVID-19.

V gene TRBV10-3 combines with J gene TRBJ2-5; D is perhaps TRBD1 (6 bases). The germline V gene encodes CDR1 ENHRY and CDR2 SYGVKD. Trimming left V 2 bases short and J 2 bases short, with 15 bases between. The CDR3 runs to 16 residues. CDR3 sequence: CAISEGRGRGQETQYF. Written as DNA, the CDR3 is TGTGCCATCAGTGAGGGCAGGGGAAGGGGGCAAGAGACCCAGTACTTC.

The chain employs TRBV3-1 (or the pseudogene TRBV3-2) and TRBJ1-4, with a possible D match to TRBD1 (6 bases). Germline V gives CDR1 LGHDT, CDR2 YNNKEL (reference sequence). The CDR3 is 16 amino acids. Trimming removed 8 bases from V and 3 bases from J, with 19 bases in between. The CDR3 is CASAFRGRGSNEKLFF. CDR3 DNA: TGTGCCAGCGCTTTCAGGGGTCGGGGCTCTAATGAAAAACTGTTTTTT.

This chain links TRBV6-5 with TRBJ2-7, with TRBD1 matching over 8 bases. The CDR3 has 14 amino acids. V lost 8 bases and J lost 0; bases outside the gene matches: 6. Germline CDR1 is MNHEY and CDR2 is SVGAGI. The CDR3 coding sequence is TGTGCCAGCGAGCTGGGACAGGTCTCCTACGAGCAGTACTTC. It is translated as CASELGQVSYEQYF.

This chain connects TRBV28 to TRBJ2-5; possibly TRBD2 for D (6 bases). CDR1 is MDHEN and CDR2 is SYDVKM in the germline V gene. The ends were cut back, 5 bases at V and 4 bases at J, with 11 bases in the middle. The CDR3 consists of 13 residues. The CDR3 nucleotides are TGTGCCAGCAGTCCCGTCGGGGGAGAGACCCAGTACTTC. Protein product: CASSPVGGETQYF.

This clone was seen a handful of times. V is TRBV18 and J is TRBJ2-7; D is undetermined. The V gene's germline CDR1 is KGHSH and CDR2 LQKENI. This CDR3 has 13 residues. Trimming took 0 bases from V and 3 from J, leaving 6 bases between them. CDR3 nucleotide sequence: TGTGCCAGCTCACCACCGCCAGGCTACGAGCAGTACTTC. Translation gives CASSPPPGYEQYF. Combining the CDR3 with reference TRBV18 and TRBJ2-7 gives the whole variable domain NAGVMQNPRHLVRRRGQEARLRCSPMKGHSHVYWYRQLPEEGLKFMVYLQKENIIDESGMPKERFSAEFPKEGPSILRIQQVVRGDSAAYFCASSPPPGYEQYFGPGTRLTVT.

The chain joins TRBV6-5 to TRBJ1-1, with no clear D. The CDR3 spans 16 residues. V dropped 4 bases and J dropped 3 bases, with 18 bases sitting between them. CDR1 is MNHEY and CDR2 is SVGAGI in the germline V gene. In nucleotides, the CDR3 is TGTGCCAGCAGTTCAGCCGCCTCGGGAGGTGACACTGAAGCTTTCTTT. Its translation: CASSSAASGGDTEAFF.

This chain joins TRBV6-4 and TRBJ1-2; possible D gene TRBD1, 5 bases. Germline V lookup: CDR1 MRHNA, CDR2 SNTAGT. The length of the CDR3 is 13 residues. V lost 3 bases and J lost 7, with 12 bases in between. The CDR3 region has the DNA TGTGCCAGCAGTGAAGGGGAATCGATTGGCTACACCTTC. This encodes CASSEGESIGYTF.

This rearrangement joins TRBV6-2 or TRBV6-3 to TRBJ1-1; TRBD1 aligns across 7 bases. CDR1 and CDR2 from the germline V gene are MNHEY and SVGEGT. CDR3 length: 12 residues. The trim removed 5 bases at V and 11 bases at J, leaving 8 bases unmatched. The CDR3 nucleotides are TGTGCCAGCAGTGACAGGGTGAGGACGGCTTTCTTT. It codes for CASSDRVRTAFF.

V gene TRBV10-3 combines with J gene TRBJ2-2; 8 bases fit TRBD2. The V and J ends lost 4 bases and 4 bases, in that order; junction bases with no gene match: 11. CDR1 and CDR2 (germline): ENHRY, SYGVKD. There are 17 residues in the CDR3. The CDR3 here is CAISVNPGLEGTGELFF. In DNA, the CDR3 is TGTGCCATCAGTGTAAACCCGGGACTAGAAGGCACCGGGGAGCTGTTTTTT.